This T cell receptor beta chain was documented in a study of blood T cells in healthy people across ages. Overall study results and limits: When set beside aged donors, long-lived donors presented more naive CD4+ cells and higher diversity. Naive T cell percentage strongly correlated with TCR beta diversity.

Germline CDR1 reads LGHNA; CDR2 reads YSLEER. This CDR3 contains 15 residues. V lost 0 bases to trimming and J lost 5 bases, with 12 bases between them. Primed by a sample-barcoded 5' primer and a J-beta primer mix, a second PCR proceeded for roughly 7 to 12 cycles. A single record per CDR3 protein comes from TCRdb applying MiXCR to the 5' RACE reads. The sample carries 600,000 to 800,000 distinct CDR3 sequences, about 50% recorded once. Turning to this clonotype: Its antigen is currently unknown.

The source of this sequence is an elderly woman in good health. Sample: blood. The chain links TRBV4-3 to TRBJ2-3; TRBD2 might be the D (6 bases). CDR3 in amino acids: CASSQDQTAGDTQYF. The CDR3 DNA reads TGCGCCAGCAGCCAAGATCAGACAGCGGGAGATACGCAGTATTTT.